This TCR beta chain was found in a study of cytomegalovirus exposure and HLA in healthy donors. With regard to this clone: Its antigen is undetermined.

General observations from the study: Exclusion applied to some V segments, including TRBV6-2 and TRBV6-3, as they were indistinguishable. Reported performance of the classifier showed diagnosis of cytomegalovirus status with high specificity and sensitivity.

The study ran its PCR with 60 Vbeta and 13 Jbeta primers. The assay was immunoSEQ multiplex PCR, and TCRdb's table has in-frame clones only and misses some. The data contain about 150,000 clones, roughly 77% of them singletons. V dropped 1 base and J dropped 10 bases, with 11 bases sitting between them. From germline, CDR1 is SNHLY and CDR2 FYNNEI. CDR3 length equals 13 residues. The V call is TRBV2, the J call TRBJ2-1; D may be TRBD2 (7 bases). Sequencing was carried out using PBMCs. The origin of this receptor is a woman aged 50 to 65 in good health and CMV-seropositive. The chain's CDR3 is CASSEEGGHEQFF. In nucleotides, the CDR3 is TGTGCCAGCAGTGAAGAGGGGGGGCACGAGCAGTTCTTC. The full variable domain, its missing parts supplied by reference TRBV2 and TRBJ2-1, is EPEVTQTPSHQVTQMGQEVILRCVPISNHLYFYWYRQILGQKVEFLVSFYNNEISEKSEIFDDQFSVERPDGSNFTLKIRSTKLEDSAMYFCASSEEGGHEQFFGPGTRLTVL.